Listed below are T cell receptor beta chains from one sample, sequenced in a study of blood T cell repertoires in COVID-19. The protocol was immunoSEQ multiplex PCR, while the TCRdb copy is restricted to in-frame clones and leaves out a portion. The sample gives tens of thousands of clones, roughly 89% of which show up once; approximately 2.2% is in the top ten. Input material: peripheral blood. The origin of the receptors is a man between 45 and 60 years old with acute or convalescent COVID-19. The CDR3 runs from the conserved cysteine through the conserved F or W. D genes are given only for firm matches. Rows give clone size only sometimes, using once, few, many, or a class for an expanded clone.

TRBJ1-1 | TRBD1 | TRBV7-6 | once | CASSLGVFRTGGTEAFF | TGTGCCAGCAGCTTAGGAGTTTTTAGGACAGGGGGCACTGAAGCTTTCTTT
TRBJ2-7 | - | TRBV5-1 | once | CASSLAAESYEQYF | TGCGCCAGCAGCTTGGCGGCGGAGTCCTACGAGCAGTACTTC
TRBJ2-2 | - | TRBV25-1 | once | CASSRLGGFGELFF | TGTGCCAGCAGTCGCCTAGGGGGTTTCGGGGAGCTGTTTTTT
TRBJ2-5 | - | TRBV4-3 | - | CASSQDWAGGRETQYF | TGCGCCAGCAGCCAAGATTGGGCAGGTGGCAGGGAGACCCAGTACTTC
TRBJ1-5 | - | TRBV7-9 | - | CASSPPGGEPQHF | TGTGCCAGCAGCCCACCGGGGGGGGAGCCCCAGCATTTT
TRBJ1-2 | - | TRBV24-1 | once | CATSDSSRGPDGYTF | TGTGCCACCAGTGATTCATCCAGGGGACCCGATGGCTACACCTTC
TRBJ1-5 | - | TRBV2 | - | CASSIAEGNQPQHF | TGTGCCAGCAGCATTGCAGAGGGCAATCAGCCCCAGCATTTT
TRBJ1-4 | - | TRBV7-3 | - | CASSRTAGEKLFF | TGTGCCAGCAGTAGAACCGCGGGGGAAAAACTGTTTTTT
TRBJ1-6 | - | TRBV28 | - | CASSFGINNSPLHF | TGTGCCAGCAGTTTTGGCATCAATAATTCACCCCTCCACTTT
TRBJ2-3 | TRBD2 | TRBV5-1 | - | CASRRTSGGDTQYF | TGCGCCAGCAGAAGGACTAGCGGTGGGGATACGCAGTATTTT
TRBJ1-2 | TRBD1 | TRBV28 | - | CASRTGQAALGYTF | TGTGCCAGCAGAACAGGACAGGCCGCGCTAGGCTACACCTTC
TRBJ1-4 | - | TRBV4-1 | - | CASSQDQGIGTNEKLFF | TGCGCCAGCAGCCAAGATCAGGGGATTGGGACTAATGAAAAACTGTTTTTT
TRBJ2-5 | - | TRBV9 | once | CASSAQGLKETQYF | TGTGCCAGCAGCGCTCAGGGGTTAAAAGAGACCCAGTACTTC
TRBJ1-4 | TRBD1 | TRBV27 | few | CASSDRGATNEKLFF | TGTGCCAGCAGCGACAGGGGAGCAACTAATGAAAAACTGTTTTTT
TRBJ2-1 | - | TRBV5-8 | - | CASSSSRWATGDNEQFF | TGTGCCAGCAGCTCGTCAAGGTGGGCTACCGGTGACAATGAGCAGTTCTTC
TRBJ2-3 | - | TRBV28 | - | CASSSTVIRGDTQYF | TGTGCCAGCAGTTCGACAGTTATACGAGGAGATACGCAGTATTTT
TRBJ1-4 | - | TRBV5-1 | once | CASSLDRDTGEKLFF | TGCGCCAGCAGCTTGGATCGGGACACTGGTGAAAAACTGTTTTTT
TRBJ1-6 | - | TRBV9 | - | CASSVGGGPSPLHF | TGTGCCAGCAGCGTCGGCGGGGGGCCCTCACCCCTCCACTTT
TRBJ2-7 | - | TRBV5-4 | - | CASSFHGVEQYF | TGTGCCAGCAGCTTCCACGGAGTCGAGCAGTACTTC
TRBJ1-5 | - | TRBV25-1 | - | CASSEFGDTRPQHF | TGTGCCAGCAGTGAATTCGGGGATACCAGGCCCCAGCATTTT
TRBJ2-2 | - | TRBV5-1 | - | CASSYVDSNTGELFF | TGCGCCAGCAGCTATGTGGACTCAAACACCGGGGAGCTGTTTTTT
TRBJ2-7 | TRBD2 | TRBV4-2 | - | CASSQESGLAASYEQYF | TGTGCCAGCAGCCAAGAATCCGGACTAGCGGCTTCCTACGAGCAGTACTTC
TRBJ1-5 | - | TRBV28 | - | CASSLEREKAQHF | -
TRBJ2-2 | TRBD2 | TRBV6-6 | - | CASRDLLADNTGELFF | TGTGCCAGCAGGGATCTACTAGCGGATAACACCGGGGAGCTGTTTTTT
TRBJ1-2 | TRBD1 | TRBV27 | few | CASSYEPTGNNGYTF | TGTGCCAGCAGTTATGAGCCGACAGGGAACAATGGCTACACCTTC
TRBJ2-4 | TRBD1 | TRBV7-2 | - | CASSTRQGFSKNIQYF | TGTGCCAGCAGCACCCGACAGGGATTCTCCAAAAACATTCAGTACTTC
TRBJ2-7 | TRBD2 | TRBV11-1 | - | CASGLVSYEQYF | TGTGCCAGCGGACTAGTTTCCTACGAGCAGTACTTC
TRBJ1-1 | - | TRBV6-5 | - | CASRLAMNTEAFF | TGTGCCAGCAGATTAGCTATGAACACTGAAGCTTTCTTT
TRBJ1-2 | TRBD1 | TRBV30 | - | CACPNRGRPYGYTF | TGTGCCTGCCCCAACAGGGGAAGGCCTTATGGCTACACCTTC
TRBJ2-1 | TRBD2 | TRBV4-2 | - | CASSQDGAGGLYNEQFF | TGTGCCAGCAGCCAAGATGGGGCGGGGGGATTATACAATGAGCAGTTCTTC
TRBJ1-3 | TRBD1 | TRBV7-2 | - | CASSSGQVNSGNTIYF | TGTGCCAGCAGCTCCGGACAGGTTAACTCTGGAAACACCATATATTTT
TRBJ1-1 | TRBD1 | TRBV9 | - | CASSTTGRTEAFF | TGTGCCAGCAGCACGACAGGGCGGACTGAAGCTTTCTTT
TRBJ1-5 | TRBD1 | TRBV5-8 | - | CATGQGNPYSNQPQHF | TGTGCCACCGGACAGGGAAACCCATATAGCAATCAGCCCCAGCATTTT
TRBJ1-2 | - | TRBV6-5 | once | CASSYSGGGYTF | TGTGCCAGCAGTTACTCAGGGGGAGGCTACACCTTC
TRBJ2-7 | - | TRBV4-1 | once | CASSQSLKPSYEQYF | TGCGCCAGCAGCCAATCCCTGAAGCCTTCCTACGAGCAGTACTTC
TRBJ1-3 | - | TRBV25-1 | - | CASSGRSGNTIYF | TGTGCCAGCAGTGGGAGATCTGGAAACACCATATATTTT
TRBJ1-1 | - | TRBV19 | - | CASGQQGNTEAFF | TGTGCCAGTGGCCAACAGGGGAACACTGAAGCTTTCTTT